This is a list of T cell receptor beta chains from one sample in a study of response to subunit inactivated influenza vaccine. TCRdb used MiXCR to reprocess the RT-PCR reads, holding one entry per CDR3 protein. The sample consists of around 760,000 distinct CDR3 sequences, 11% to 15% of them appearing once. The starting material was PBMCs from blood, obtained roughly 15 days before vaccination. These receptors originate from a man aged 50 or older who received an inactivated influenza vaccine. The CDR3 runs from the conserved cysteine through the conserved F or W. Fields, in order: V gene, D gene, J gene, clone size, CDR3 protein, CDR3 DNA. D genes are given only for firm matches. Rows give clone size only sometimes, using once, few, many, or a class for an expanded clone.

v_call: TRBV20-1; d_call: TRBD1; j_call: TRBJ2-7; clone_size: few; cdr3_aa: CSVGDRSTYEQYF; cdr3_nt: TGCAGTGTTGGGGACAGGTCAACCTACGAGCAGTACTTC
v_call: TRBV2; d_call: NA; j_call: TRBJ2-3; clone_size: few; cdr3_aa: CASSTGRADTQYF; cdr3_nt: TGTGCCAGCAGTACAGGGAGGGCAGATACGCAGTATTTT
v_call: TRBV7-2; d_call: TRBD2; j_call: TRBJ2-1; clone_size: NA; cdr3_aa: CASRFGSGGYNEQFF; cdr3_nt: TGTGCCAGCAGGTTTGGTAGCGGGGGCTACAATGAGCAGTTCTTC
v_call: TRBV4-3; d_call: TRBD2; j_call: TRBJ2-1; clone_size: few; cdr3_aa: CASSQLYLAGGPNEQFF; cdr3_nt: TGCGCCAGCAGCCAACTCTACCTAGCGGGGGGGCCTAATGAGCAGTTCTTC
v_call: TRBV2; d_call: NA; j_call: TRBJ2-2; clone_size: few; cdr3_aa: CASGWGDTGELFF; cdr3_nt: TGTGCCAGCGGATGGGGGGACACCGGGGAGCTGTTTTTT
v_call: TRBV6-2/TRBV6-3; d_call: TRBD2; j_call: TRBJ2-3; clone_size: NA; cdr3_aa: CASSYFGGGTDTQYF; cdr3_nt: TGTGCCAGCAGTTACTTCGGCGGGGGAACAGATACGCAGTATTTT
v_call: TRBV7-2; d_call: TRBD1; j_call: TRBJ1-2; clone_size: many; cdr3_aa: CASSSGQGGGYTF; cdr3_nt: TGTGCCAGCAGCTCGGGACAGGGCGGTGGCTACACCTTC
v_call: TRBV7-8; d_call: TRBD1; j_call: TRBJ2-1; clone_size: few; cdr3_aa: CASSERTGGSSYNEQFF; cdr3_nt: TGTGCCAGCAGCGAGAGGACAGGGGGCAGTTCCTACAATGAGCAGTTCTTC
v_call: TRBV7-9; d_call: TRBD2; j_call: TRBJ2-1; clone_size: NA; cdr3_aa: CASSLPTSAPYNEQFF; cdr3_nt: TGTGCCAGCAGCTTGCCAACTAGCGCACCCTACAATGAGCAGTTCTTC
v_call: TRBV4-3; d_call: NA; j_call: TRBJ1-2; clone_size: NA; cdr3_aa: CASSQDEGPQGYGYTF; cdr3_nt: TGCGCCAGCAGCCAAGATGAAGGACCACAGGGATATGGCTACACCTTC
v_call: TRBV10-3; d_call: TRBD2; j_call: TRBJ2-2; clone_size: NA; cdr3_aa: CAISDLPGGQNTGELFF; cdr3_nt: TGTGCCATCAGTGACTTACCGGGAGGCCAAAACACCGGGGAGCTGTTTTTT
v_call: TRBV4-1; d_call: TRBD1; j_call: TRBJ2-3; clone_size: NA; cdr3_aa: CASSQGKPGQVRSDTQYF; cdr3_nt: TGCGCCAGCAGCCAAGGCAAACCCGGACAGGTTCGTTCGGATACGCAGTATTTT
v_call: TRBV27; d_call: NA; j_call: TRBJ1-4; clone_size: few; cdr3_aa: CASKVATNEKLFF; cdr3_nt: TGTGCCAGCAAAGTTGCAACTAATGAAAAACTGTTTTTT
v_call: TRBV7-2; d_call: TRBD1; j_call: TRBJ1-5; clone_size: NA; cdr3_aa: CASSAGTGHNQPQHF; cdr3_nt: TGTGCCAGCAGCGCCGGGACAGGACACAATCAGCCCCAGCATTTT
v_call: TRBV18; d_call: TRBD1; j_call: TRBJ2-7; clone_size: few; cdr3_aa: CASSPPRKGQLVYEQYF; cdr3_nt: TGTGCCAGCTCACCCCCCCGGAAGGGACAGCTAGTATACGAGCAGTACTTC
v_call: TRBV5-1; d_call: TRBD2; j_call: TRBJ2-3; clone_size: NA; cdr3_aa: CASSLATGGDTQYF; cdr3_nt: TGCGCCAGCAGCTTGGCTACGGGGGGAGATACGCAGTATTTT
v_call: TRBV5-1; d_call: NA; j_call: TRBJ2-5; clone_size: few; cdr3_aa: CASSFNGEETQYF; cdr3_nt: TGCGCCAGCAGCTTCAACGGGGAAGAGACCCAGTACTTC
v_call: TRBV7-2; d_call: NA; j_call: TRBJ2-5; clone_size: few; cdr3_aa: CASSPPGVETQYF; cdr3_nt: TGTGCCAGCAGCCCCCCTGGTGTAGAGACCCAGTACTTC
v_call: TRBV25-1; d_call: NA; j_call: TRBJ2-3; clone_size: NA; cdr3_aa: CASSVTGTRYTQYF; cdr3_nt: TGTGCCAGCAGTGTGACCGGGACACGGTATACGCAGTATTTT
v_call: TRBV2; d_call: NA; j_call: TRBJ2-5; clone_size: many; cdr3_aa: CASSTGFETQYF; cdr3_nt: TGTGCCAGCAGTACAGGGTTTGAGACCCAGTACTTC
v_call: TRBV5-1; d_call: TRBD1; j_call: TRBJ1-4; clone_size: few; cdr3_aa: CASSKGQGATNEKLFF; cdr3_nt: TGCGCCAGCAGCAAGGGACAGGGGGCAACTAATGAAAAACTGTTTTTT
v_call: TRBV29-1; d_call: NA; j_call: TRBJ1-2; clone_size: NA; cdr3_aa: CSVQRWGANYGYTF; cdr3_nt: TGCAGCGTTCAACGTTGGGGGGCGAACTATGGCTACACCTTC
v_call: TRBV20-1; d_call: NA; j_call: TRBJ2-3; clone_size: many; cdr3_aa: CSAPPAGRTDTQYF; cdr3_nt: TGCAGTGCTCCGCCCGCGGGTCGCACAGATACGCAGTATTTT
v_call: TRBV5-1; d_call: NA; j_call: TRBJ1-6; clone_size: NA; cdr3_aa: CASSSGAPRDSPLHF; cdr3_nt: TGCGCCAGCAGCTCCGGGGCCCCCCGGGATTCACCCCTCCACTTT
v_call: TRBV6-2/TRBV6-3; d_call: NA; j_call: TRBJ2-7; clone_size: NA; cdr3_aa: CASRGGTNLISYEQYF; cdr3_nt: TGTGCCAGCAGGGGTGGGACAAACCTAATCTCCTACGAGCAGTACTTC
v_call: TRBV18; d_call: TRBD2; j_call: TRBJ2-5; clone_size: NA; cdr3_aa: CASSPLSGGQQETQYF; cdr3_nt: TGTGCCAGCTCACCTCTTAGCGGGGGCCAACAAGAGACCCAGTACTTC
v_call: TRBV7-9; d_call: NA; j_call: TRBJ1-2; clone_size: NA; cdr3_aa: CASSSRYTGKQYYGYTF; cdr3_nt: TGTGCCAGCAGCTCCAGGTACACAGGGAAACAATACTATGGCTACACCTTC
v_call: TRBV29-1; d_call: NA; j_call: TRBJ2-3; clone_size: NA; cdr3_aa: CSVVVLTQYF; cdr3_nt: TGCAGCGTTGTAGTGCTTACGCAGTATTTT
v_call: TRBV27; d_call: NA; j_call: TRBJ2-2; clone_size: NA; cdr3_aa: CASMEGLLNTGELFF; cdr3_nt: TGTGCCAGCATGGAGGGGCTATTAAACACCGGGGAGCTGTTTTTT
v_call: TRBV10-3; d_call: NA; j_call: TRBJ2-7; clone_size: NA; cdr3_aa: CAISEVAAYEQYF; cdr3_nt: TGTGCCATCAGTGAAGTAGCGGCCTACGAGCAGTACTTC
v_call: TRBV4-2; d_call: NA; j_call: TRBJ2-2; clone_size: NA; cdr3_aa: CASSQGEQGGGGELFF; cdr3_nt: TGTGCCAGCAGCCAAGGCGAGCAGGGTGGGGGCGGGGAGCTGTTTTTT
v_call: TRBV2; d_call: TRBD2; j_call: TRBJ2-7; clone_size: few; cdr3_aa: CASSEQGLGTYEQYF; cdr3_nt: TGTGCCAGCAGTGAACAGGGACTAGGAACCTACGAGCAGTACTTC
v_call: TRBV5-1; d_call: NA; j_call: TRBJ2-5; clone_size: few; cdr3_aa: CASSTVQGSVETQYF; cdr3_nt: TGCGCCAGCAGCACAGTACAGGGTTCGGTTGAGACCCAGTACTTC
v_call: TRBV19; d_call: TRBD2; j_call: TRBJ2-1; clone_size: NA; cdr3_aa: CASSISSGSRWNEQFF; cdr3_nt: TGTGCCAGTAGTATATCGAGCGGGAGTAGATGGAATGAGCAGTTCTTC
v_call: TRBV10-3; d_call: NA; j_call: TRBJ2-1; clone_size: few; cdr3_aa: CAIREGRNNEQFF; cdr3_nt: TGTGCCATCAGGGAGGGACGGAACAATGAGCAGTTCTTC
v_call: TRBV7-2; d_call: TRBD1; j_call: TRBJ2-5; clone_size: few; cdr3_aa: CASSVTGGEETQYF; cdr3_nt: TGTGCCAGCAGCGTAACAGGGGGCGAGGAGACCCAGTACTTC
v_call: TRBV6-1; d_call: TRBD2; j_call: TRBJ2-1; clone_size: NA; cdr3_aa: CASRRLAGIFNEQFF; cdr3_nt: TGTGCCAGCAGGCGACTAGCGGGGATTTTCAATGAGCAGTTCTTC
v_call: TRBV3-1; d_call: TRBD2; j_call: TRBJ2-1; clone_size: few; cdr3_aa: CASSQAGGYLTYNEQFF; cdr3_nt: TGTGCCAGCAGCCAAGCGGGGGGGTACCTTACCTACAATGAGCAGTTCTTC
v_call: TRBV7-2; d_call: TRBD2; j_call: TRBJ2-1; clone_size: few; cdr3_aa: CASSGAGGLDEQFF; cdr3_nt: TGTGCCAGCAGCGGTGCGGGAGGGTTAGATGAGCAGTTCTTC
v_call: TRBV6-1; d_call: TRBD2; j_call: TRBJ2-1; clone_size: NA; cdr3_aa: CASRLAGGLEQFF; cdr3_nt: TGTGCCAGCAGACTAGCGGGGGGGCTCGAGCAGTTCTTC
v_call: TRBV29-1; d_call: NA; j_call: TRBJ2-4; clone_size: few; cdr3_aa: CSGMTGRDIQYF; cdr3_nt: TGCAGCGGCATGACAGGTCGTGACATTCAGTACTTC
v_call: TRBV7-2; d_call: NA; j_call: TRBJ2-6; clone_size: few; cdr3_aa: CASSFVSSGANVLTF; cdr3_nt: TGTGCCAGCAGCTTCGTTTCCTCTGGGGCCAACGTCCTGACTTTC
v_call: TRBV27; d_call: NA; j_call: TRBJ2-3; clone_size: many; cdr3_aa: CASSPFTSLTTDTQYF; cdr3_nt: TGTGCCAGCAGTCCCTTCACTAGCCTTACCACAGATACGCAGTATTTT
v_call: TRBV13; d_call: TRBD1; j_call: TRBJ2-5; clone_size: few; cdr3_aa: CASSLARTGGLETQYF; cdr3_nt: TGTGCCAGCAGCTTAGCCCGGACAGGGGGCCTCGAGACCCAGTACTTC
v_call: TRBV6-6; d_call: TRBD1; j_call: TRBJ2-7; clone_size: few; cdr3_aa: CASTGTGTYEQYF; cdr3_nt: TGTGCCAGCACCGGGACAGGGACCTACGAGCAGTACTTC
v_call: TRBV27; d_call: NA; j_call: TRBJ2-3; clone_size: many; cdr3_aa: CASSHSTDTQYF; cdr3_nt: TGTGCCAGCAGTCATAGCACAGATACGCAGTATTTT
v_call: TRBV7-2; d_call: NA; j_call: TRBJ1-5; clone_size: many; cdr3_aa: CASSSIGGYQPQHF; cdr3_nt: TGTGCCAGCAGCTCAATCGGGGGATATCAGCCCCAGCATTTT
v_call: TRBV4-3; d_call: NA; j_call: TRBJ2-5; clone_size: few; cdr3_aa: CASSQDAEFQETQYF; cdr3_nt: TGCGCCAGCAGCCAAGATGCTGAGTTCCAAGAGACCCAGTACTTC
v_call: TRBV7-8; d_call: NA; j_call: TRBJ1-5; clone_size: few; cdr3_aa: CASLPGAHHNQPQHF; cdr3_nt: TGTGCCTCCCTGCCGGGGGCGCATCACAATCAGCCCCAGCATTTT
v_call: TRBV6-2/TRBV6-3; d_call: NA; j_call: TRBJ2-1; clone_size: NA; cdr3_aa: CASSRGQIYNEQFF; cdr3_nt: TGTGCCAGCAGTCGAGGACAAATCTACAATGAGCAGTTCTTC
v_call: TRBV12-3/TRBV12-4; d_call: NA; j_call: TRBJ2-7; clone_size: NA; cdr3_aa: CASGSWWVLQYF; cdr3_nt: TGTGCCAGCGGTAGCTGGTGGGTTCTGCAGTACTTC
v_call: TRBV6-2/TRBV6-3; d_call: NA; j_call: TRBJ2-1; clone_size: NA; cdr3_aa: CASSYNSGQTYNEQFF; cdr3_nt: TGTGCCAGCAGTTACAATAGCGGACAGACCTACAATGAGCAGTTCTTC
v_call: TRBV30; d_call: TRBD1; j_call: TRBJ1-2; clone_size: NA; cdr3_aa: CAWSTGGRNGYTF; cdr3_nt: TGTGCCTGGTCCACAGGGGGCCGGAATGGCTACACCTTC
v_call: TRBV20-1; d_call: NA; j_call: TRBJ2-7; clone_size: NA; cdr3_aa: CSAPRQGGEQYF; cdr3_nt: TGCAGTGCACCTCGACAGGGAGGCGAGCAGTACTTC